Listed here are 4 T cell receptor beta chains from one sample, sequenced in a study of T cell changes during pregnancy in multiple sclerosis. Assay used: immunoSEQ multiplex PCR; TCRdb lists only in-frame clones, some missing. This table holds approximately 130,000 clones, 90% to 98% found once. The source was peripheral blood, collected after pregnancy. The receptors originated from a female donor with multiple sclerosis, enrolled in a pregnancy study.

The chain couples TRBV7-8 to TRBJ2-1; 9 nucleotides line up with TRBD1. CDR1 and CDR2 (germline): SGHVS, FQNEAQ. This CDR3 region has 15 residues. Unmatched junction bases numbered 2, after V lost 1 base and J lost 4 bases. Written as DNA, the CDR3 is TGTGCCAGCAGCTTAGACAGGGGGCTTTACAATGAGCAGTTCTTC. Protein: CASSLDRGLYNEQFF.

V usage is TRBV5-1 and J usage is TRBJ1-1; D is unclear. Trimming cost V 1 base and J 0 bases, with 7 bases left between them. Germline V CDR1 and CDR2: SGHRS, YFSETQ. The CDR3 has 14 residues. This CDR3 is CASSLSGLNTEAFF. The CDR3 nucleotides are TGCGCCAGCAGCTTGTCAGGTCTGAACACTGAAGCTTTCTTT.

This chain uses TRBV4-1 with TRBJ1-4, with 8 bases lining up with TRBD1. This CDR3 is built from 18 residues. In germline, CDR1 is MGHRA, CDR2 YSYEKL. V was clipped by 0 bases and J by 3 bases; unmatched bases: 9. CDR3 nucleotide sequence: TGCGCCAGCAGCCAAGATAGGGCCAGGGGGCATTCTAATGAAAAACTGTTTTTT. It codes for CASSQDRARGHSNEKLFF.

The V gene is TRBV18, the J gene TRBJ2-5, with 10 bases matching TRBD2. Germline V gives CDR1 KGHSH, CDR2 LQKENI. The CDR3 sequence is 14 residues long. The trim removed 3 bases at V and 4 bases at J, leaving 2 bases unmatched. In DNA, the CDR3 is TGTGCCAGCTCACCGCTAGCGGGAGTAGAGACCCAGTACTTC. Amino acids: CASSPLAGVETQYF. The variable domain in full, completed from reference TRBV18 and TRBJ2-5, reads NAGVMQNPRHLVRRRGQEARLRCSPMKGHSHVYWYRQLPEEGLKFMVYLQKENIIDESGMPKERFSAEFPKEGPSILRIQQVVRGDSAAYFCASSPLAGVETQYFGPGTRLLVL.